These 4 T cell receptor beta chains share one sample of origin, sequenced in a study of beta chain features in type 1 diabetes. Their antigens are not known. Expressed TCRB transcripts were sequenced because the isolated RNA had all been reverse transcribed beforehand. Data came from immunoSEQ multiplex PCR; TCRdb stores just in-frame clones and leaves some out. The sample carries 300,000 to 350,000 clones, about a tenth recorded once. Study-wide results and caveats: Shorter TCRB CDR3s, moderately but significantly so, were found in Type 1 diabetes patients in all four CD4+ subsets.

Sequenced material: central memory CD4+ T cells from blood. The receptors stem from a man aged 25-40 years with type 1 diabetes.

Only a few counts were recorded for this clone. The chain combines TRBV30 with TRBJ1-3; possible D gene TRBD1, 5 bases. Per germline, CDR1 GTSNPN and CDR2 SVGIG (reference sequence). The ends were cut back, 2 bases at V and 1 base at J, with 15 bases in the middle. The CDR3 covers 16 residues. The DNA for the CDR3 is TGTGCCTGGAGTCTCGGGACCTTCATTTCTGGAAACACCATATATTTT. Its protein product is CAWSLGTFISGNTIYF.

This clone was found a few times. This chain uses TRBV13 with TRBJ2-7; TRBD2 matches 16 bases. This CDR3 spans 21 amino acids. The V segment lost 4 bases and the J segment 0 bases; nucleotides outside the gene matches: 15. Looked up from germline, CDR1 is PRHDT and CDR2 is FYEKMQ (reference sequence). The CDR3, as DNA: TGTGCCAGCAGCTCCGTATTCCCGGGACTAGCGGGGGGGTCAAGCTCCTACGAGCAGTACTTC. Protein: CASSSVFPGLAGGSSSYEQYF. Full variable domain (rest looked up from reference TRBV13 and TRBJ2-7): AAGVIQSPRHLIKEKRETATLKCYPIPRHDTVYWYQQGPGQDPQFLISFYEKMQSDKGSIPDRFSAQQFSDYHSELNMSSLELGDSALYFCASSSVFPGLAGGSSSYEQYFGPGTRLTVT.

This clone was picked up a small number of times. This sequence joins TRBV7-2 and TRBJ1-1, with unresolved D. The length of the CDR3 is 11 residues. Trimming shortened V by 8 bases and J by 0 bases, and 4 bases separated the two germline ends. From germline, CDR1 is SGHTA and CDR2 FQGNSA. DNA for the CDR3: TGTGCCAGCTGGGTGAACACTGAAGCTTTCTTT. This gives the protein CASWVNTEAFF.

There are a few counts of this clone. J is TRBJ2-3 and V is TRBV5-1; TRBD1 aligns across 10 bases. V dropped 4 bases and J dropped 1; count of bases not matched to a gene: 6. The CDR3 is 16 residues long. The germline V gene encodes CDR1 SGHRS and CDR2 YFSETQ. The DNA of the CDR3 is TGCGCCAGCAGCCTCATCGGGACAGGGGGCACAGATACGCAGTATTTT. Protein product: CASSLIGTGGTDTQYF.